The rows below give T cell receptor beta chains drawn from one sample of a study of blood T cells in healthy people across ages. TCRdb reanalysed the 5' RACE reads using MiXCR and keeps one entry per CDR3 protein. The profile shows over a million distinct CDR3 sequences, 40% to 55% of them singletons. The sample was blood. All receptors come from a woman in her fifties or sixties in good health. CDR3s include the opening cysteine and the closing phenylalanine or tryptophan. Fields, in order: CDR3 length, clone size, D gene, V gene, J gene, CDR3 DNA, CDR3 protein. D genes are given only for firm matches. Clone size is shown for a subset of rows, as once, few, many or a class of expanded clone.

13,few,-,TRBV28,TRBJ2-5,TGTGCCAGCAGGGGACGGGACTCTCCGACCCAGTACTTC,CASRGRDSPTQYF
15,-,-,TRBV6-5,TRBJ2-6,TGTGCCAGCAGGGGACGACGAACTGGGGCCAACGTCCTGACTTTC,CASRGRRTGANVLTF
16,few,-,TRBV7-8,TRBJ2-1,TGTGCCAGCAGCTTAGGGGGGGAGAATAACTACAATGAGCAGTTCTTC,CASSLGGENNYNEQFF
14,-,TRBD2,TRBV7-6,TRBJ2-5,TGTGCCAGCAGCAATAGACTAGCTAGGGAGACCCAGTACTTC,CASSNRLARETQYF
15,-,TRBD1,TRBV6-2/TRBV6-3,TRBJ1-2,TGTGCCAGCAGCAACCCCGGACAGGACAACTATGGCTACACCTTC,CASSNPGQDNYGYTF
16,-,TRBD1,TRBV30,TRBJ1-1,TGTGCCTGGAGCCTGACAGGGGCCCGATTAGACACTGAAGCTTTCTTT,CAWSLTGARLDTEAFF
12,few,-,TRBV25-1,TRBJ1-2,TGTGCCAGCCGCGCCCAGAACTATGGCTACACCTTC,CASRAQNYGYTF
13,-,TRBD1,TRBV29-1,TRBJ1-6,TGCAGCGTAGGGACAGACCCTAATTCACCCCTCCACTTT,CSVGTDPNSPLHF
17,-,TRBD2,TRBV7-9,TRBJ2-1,TGTGCCAGCAGCTTACCCGGCGGTAGCGGGTCCTACAATGAGCAGTTCTTC,CASSLPGGSGSYNEQFF
16,-,-,TRBV7-6,TRBJ2-7,TGTGCCAGCAGCGCCCTAGGGGGAGGCCGAATCTACGAGCAGTACTTC,CASSALGGGRIYEQYF